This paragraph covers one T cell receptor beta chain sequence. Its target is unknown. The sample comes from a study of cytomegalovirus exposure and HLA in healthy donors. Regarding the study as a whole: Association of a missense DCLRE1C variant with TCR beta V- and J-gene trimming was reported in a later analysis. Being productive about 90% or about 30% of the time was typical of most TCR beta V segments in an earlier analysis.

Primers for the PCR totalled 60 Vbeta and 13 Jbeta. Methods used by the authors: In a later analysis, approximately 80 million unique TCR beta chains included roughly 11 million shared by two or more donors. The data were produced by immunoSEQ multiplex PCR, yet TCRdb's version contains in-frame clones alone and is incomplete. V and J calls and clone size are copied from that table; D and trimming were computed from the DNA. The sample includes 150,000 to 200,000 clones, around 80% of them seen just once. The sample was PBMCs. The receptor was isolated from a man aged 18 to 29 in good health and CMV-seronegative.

The CDR3 region has the DNA TGCGCCAGCAGCTTATCATCGGCGGGTGGCCCTGAAGCTTTCTTT. Protein product: CASSLSSAGGPEAFF. V and J are TRBV5-1 and TRBJ1-1; no clear D gene. Between the trimmed V and J ends, which lost 2 bases and 6 bases, there was a span of 17 bases. Germline assignment: CDR1 SGHRS and CDR2 YFSETQ. The CDR3 consists of 15 residues.